The rows below give T cell receptor beta chains drawn from one sample of a study of identical twins. TCRdb ran MiXCR on the 5' RACE reads and lists one entry per CDR3 protein. The sample records 350,000 to 500,000 distinct CDR3 sequences, 15% to 20% being singletons. The sample consisted of naive T cells sorted from blood. The receptors here all came from a man between 45 and 60 years old in good health. Each CDR3 is given with its conserved first and last residue. A D gene is named only where the DNA matches it firmly. Some rows mark clone size as missing; the rest say once, few, many or name a class of expanded clone.

CDR3: CASSQDGKNTGELFF
DNA: TGTGCCAGCTCACAGGACGGAAAGAACACCGGGGAGCTGTTTTTT
J: TRBJ2-2
size: -
V: TRBV18
D: -

CDR3: CASSLETVRTLTYGYTF
DNA: TGTGCCAGCAGCTTAGAAACGGTCAGGACCCTCACCTATGGCTACACCTTC
J: TRBJ1-2
size: -
V: TRBV11-2
D: -

CDR3: CASSLSVVAGTEAFF
DNA: TGTGCCAGCAGTTTATCCGTCGTTGCTGGCACTGAAGCTTTCTTT
J: TRBJ1-1
size: -
V: TRBV27
D: -

CDR3: CSARASWATGELFF
DNA: TGCAGTGCTAGAGCTTCCTGGGCCACCGGGGAGCTGTTTTTT
J: TRBJ2-2
size: many
V: TRBV20-1
D: -

CDR3: CASSARAGSSTDTQYF
DNA: TGTGCCAGCAGCGCCCGAGCGGGGTCTAGCACAGATACGCAGTATTTT
J: TRBJ2-3
size: -
V: TRBV9
D: TRBD2

CDR3: CASSLSSGETGELFF
DNA: TGTGCCAGCAGCTTATCTAGCGGGGAAACCGGGGAGCTGTTTTTT
J: TRBJ2-2
size: -
V: TRBV7-9
D: TRBD2

CDR3: CASSFSGGQSTDTQYF
DNA: TGTGCCAGCAGTTTTTCGGGAGGACAGAGCACAGATACGCAGTATTTT
J: TRBJ2-3
size: -
V: TRBV12-3/TRBV12-4
D: -

CDR3: CASSKLAGANTGELFF
DNA: TGTGCCAGCAGCAAACTAGCGGGCGCGAACACCGGGGAGCTGTTTTTT
J: TRBJ2-2
size: -
V: TRBV28
D: TRBD2

CDR3: CASSGYGSTDTQYF
DNA: TGTGCCAGCAGTGGTTACGGGAGCACAGATACGCAGTATTTT
J: TRBJ2-3
size: many
V: TRBV25-1
D: -

CDR3: CASVPTGTGQETQYF
DNA: TGCGCCAGCGTACCTACGGGGACAGGACAAGAGACCCAGTACTTC
J: TRBJ2-5
size: -
V: TRBV5-1
D: TRBD1

CDR3: CSARGWNSGGYSDEQFF
DNA: TGCAGTGCTAGAGGTTGGAATAGCGGGGGCTATTCCGATGAGCAGTTCTTC
J: TRBJ2-1
size: many
V: TRBV20-1
D: TRBD2

CDR3: CASSQGGRLATNEKLFF
DNA: TGCGCCAGCAGCCAAGGCGGGAGGTTAGCAACTAATGAAAAACTGTTTTTT
J: TRBJ1-4
size: -
V: TRBV4-1
D: -

CDR3: CASAMVAGSYNEQFF
DNA: TGTGCCTCTGCCATGGTGGCGGGATCCTACAATGAGCAGTTCTTC
J: TRBJ2-1
size: few
V: TRBV6-4
D: -

CDR3: CASSYGGQTYEQYF
DNA: TGTGCCAGCAGTTACGGGGGACAGACCTACGAGCAGTACTTC
J: TRBJ2-7
size: many
V: TRBV6-5
D: TRBD1

CDR3: CASSLIFDPRAPQHF
DNA: TGTGCCAGCAGCTTAATTTTTGACCCTCGGGCGCCCCAGCATTTT
J: TRBJ1-5
size: many
V: TRBV7-2
D: -

CDR3: CASSLYGGPQETQYF
DNA: TGTGCCAGCAGCTTATACGGGGGACCCCAAGAGACCCAGTACTTC
J: TRBJ2-5
size: -
V: TRBV11-1
D: -

CDR3: CASSHGQTSGFSYEQYF
DNA: TGTGCCAGCAGCCACGGACAGACTAGCGGGTTCTCCTACGAGCAGTACTTC
J: TRBJ2-7
size: many
V: TRBV3-1
D: TRBD2

CDR3: CASSQGTLAGGNEQYF
DNA: TGTGCCAGCAGCCAAGGAACTCTAGCGGGGGGGAACGAGCAGTACTTC
J: TRBJ2-7
size: many
V: TRBV4-2
D: TRBD2

CDR3: CACSVVGADTQYF
DNA: TGTGCCTGCAGCGTAGTTGGCGCAGATACGCAGTATTTT
J: TRBJ2-3
size: -
V: TRBV30
D: -

CDR3: CASYENTEAFF
DNA: TGTGCCAGCTACGAGAACACTGAAGCTTTCTTT
J: TRBJ1-1
size: few
V: TRBV7-9
D: -

CDR3: CASSIGGSYNEQFF
DNA: TGTGCCAGTAGTATAGGGGGCTCCTACAATGAGCAGTTCTTC
J: TRBJ2-1
size: -
V: TRBV19
D: -

CDR3: CSAPGPPDTQYF
DNA: TGCAGTGCTCCGGGACCTCCAGATACGCAGTATTTT
J: TRBJ2-3
size: few
V: TRBV20-1
D: -